This record looks at one T cell receptor beta chain sequence and its context. The data belong to a study of blood T cell repertoires in COVID-19. The overall study: Collection of acute and convalescent COVID-19 samples took place in the United States, Italy and Spain. Nucleic acid was either cDNA or gDNA, and it came from T cells, B-cell-depleted T cells, or PBMCs.

V was pared by 6 bases and J by 7 bases, with 21 bases between. The CDR3 spans 15 residues. Germline-derived CDR1 and CDR2 are KGHSH and LQKENI. As handled by the study authors: Amplified reference gene primers provided the basis for estimating nucleated cell counts. Sequenced by immunoSEQ multiplex PCR; TCRdb stores in-frame clones only, minus some. V, J and clone size reflect that table, while D and trimming were determined from the DNA. The sample has about 52,000 clones; roughly four fifths are singletons. The Seattle patients joined while their infection was active and were tracked longitudinally afterward.

This chain links TRBV18 with TRBJ1-1, with D perhaps TRBD1 (5 bases). Sequencing was done on a sample of peripheral blood. The origin of this receptor is a man at least 80 years old with COVID-19, enrolled during active disease. The CDR3 region is CASSTKISGQGEAFF. CDR3 in DNA: TGTGCCAGCTCGACCAAAATTTCAGGGCAGGGTGAAGCTTTCTTT.